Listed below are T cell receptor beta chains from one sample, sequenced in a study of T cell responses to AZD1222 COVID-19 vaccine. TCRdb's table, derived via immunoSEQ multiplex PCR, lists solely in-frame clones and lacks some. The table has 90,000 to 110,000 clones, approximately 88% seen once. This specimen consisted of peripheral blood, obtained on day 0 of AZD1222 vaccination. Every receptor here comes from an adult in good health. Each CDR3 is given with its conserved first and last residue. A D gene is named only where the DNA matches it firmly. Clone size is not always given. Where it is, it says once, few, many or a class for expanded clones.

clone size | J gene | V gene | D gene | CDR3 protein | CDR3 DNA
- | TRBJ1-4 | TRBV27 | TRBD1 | CASSFTGQGGGEKLFF | TGTGCCAGCAGCTTCACAGGACAGGGCGGAGGGGAAAAACTGTTTTTT
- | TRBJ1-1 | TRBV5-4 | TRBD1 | CASSKSGQGSTEAFF | TGTGCCAGCAGCAAATCGGGACAGGGATCCACTGAAGCTTTCTTT
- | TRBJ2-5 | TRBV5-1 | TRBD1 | CASSETGGGTQYF | TGCGCCAGCAGCGAGACAGGGGGTGGGACCCAGTACTTC
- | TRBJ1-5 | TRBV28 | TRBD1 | CASRTGFRNQPQHF | TGTGCCAGCAGGACAGGGTTTCGCAATCAGCCCCAGCATTTT
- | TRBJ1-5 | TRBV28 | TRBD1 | CASSPPDRATNQPQHF | TGTGCCAGCAGTCCCCCGGACAGGGCTACTAATCAGCCCCAGCATTTT
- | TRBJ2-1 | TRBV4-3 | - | CASSQETAPYNEQFF | TGCGCCAGCAGCCAAGAGACCGCCCCCTACAATGAGCAGTTCTTC
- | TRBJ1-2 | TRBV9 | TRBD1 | CASSPGQAYSHGYTF | TGTGCCAGCAGCCCGGGACAGGCGTATTCCCATGGCTACACCTTC
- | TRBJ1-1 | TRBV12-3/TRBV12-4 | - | CASSLSVIEAFF | TGTGCCAGCAGCCTGAGTGTCATTGAAGCTTTCTTT
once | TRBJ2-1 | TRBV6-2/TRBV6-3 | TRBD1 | CASSYTSTGDTSYNEQFF | TGTGCCAGCAGTTACACATCGACAGGGGACACCTCCTACAATGAGCAGTTCTTC
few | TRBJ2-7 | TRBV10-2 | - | CATHPGARGYEQYF | TGCGCCACTCATCCCGGGGCCCGGGGCTACGAGCAGTACTTC
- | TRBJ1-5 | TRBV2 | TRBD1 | CASSEQGALRQPQHF | TGTGCCAGCAGTGAACAGGGGGCTCTGCGGCAGCCCCAGCATTTT
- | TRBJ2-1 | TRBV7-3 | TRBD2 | CASSLLAGAYNEQFF | TGTGCCAGCAGCTTGCTAGCGGGGGCCTACAATGAGCAGTTCTTC
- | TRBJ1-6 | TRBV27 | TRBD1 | CASSWGTDGNSPLHF | TGTGCCAGCAGTTGGGGGACAGATGGCAATTCACCCCTCCACTTT
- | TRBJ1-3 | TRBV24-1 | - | CATHGQNYSSGNTIYF | TGTGCCACCCATGGACAGAACTACTCCTCTGGAAACACCATATATTTT
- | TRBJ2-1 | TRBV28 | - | CATTSYNEQFF | TGTGCCACCACGAGCTACAATGAGCAGTTCTTC
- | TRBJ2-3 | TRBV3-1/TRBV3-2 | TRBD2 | CASRDSGRVTDTQYF | TGTGCCAGCAGAGATAGCGGGAGGGTGACAGATACGCAGTATTTT
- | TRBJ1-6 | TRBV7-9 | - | CASSLGRGNSPLHF | TGTGCCAGCAGCTTGGGTAGGGGTAATTCACCCCTCCACTTT
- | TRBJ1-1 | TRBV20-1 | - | CSASSRSAEAFF | TGCAGTGCTAGTAGCCGGAGCGCTGAAGCTTTCTTT
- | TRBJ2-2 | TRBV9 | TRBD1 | CASSVMGTGNTGELFF | TGTGCCAGCAGCGTTATGGGGACAGGGAACACCGGGGAGCTGTTTTTT
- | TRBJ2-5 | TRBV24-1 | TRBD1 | CATSDSRTGDRETQYF | TGTGCCACCAGTGACTCCCGGACAGGGGATAGGGAGACCCAGTACTTC
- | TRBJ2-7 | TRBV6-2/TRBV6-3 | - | CASSYQPQNGYEQYF | TGTGCCAGCAGTTACCAGCCCCAGAACGGCTACGAGCAGTACTTC
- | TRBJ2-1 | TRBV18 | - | CASSPGVSDNEQFF | TGTGCCAGCTCACCAGGGGTTTCTGACAATGAGCAGTTCTTC
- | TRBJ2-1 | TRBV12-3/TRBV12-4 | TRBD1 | CASSRQGAHEQFF | TGTGCCAGCAGCCGACAGGGGGCGCATGAGCAGTTCTTC
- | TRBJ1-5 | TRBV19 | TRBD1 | CASSQGAGQPQHF | TGTGCCAGTAGCCAGGGGGCCGGTCAGCCCCAGCATTTT
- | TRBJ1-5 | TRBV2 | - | CASRSAAYSNQPQHF | TGTGCCAGCAGGTCGGCAGCATATAGCAATCAGCCCCAGCATTTT
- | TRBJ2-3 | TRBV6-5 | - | CASRRGDGGTDTQYF | TGTGCCAGCAGGAGGGGGGATGGGGGCACAGATACGCAGTATTTT
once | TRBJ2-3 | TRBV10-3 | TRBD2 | CAIKGDWREDYGSTDTQYF | TGTGCCATCAAAGGGGACTGGCGGGAGGATTATGGGAGCACAGATACGCAGTATTTT
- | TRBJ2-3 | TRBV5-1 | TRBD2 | CASRPGLAGGLSTDTQYF | TGCGCCAGCAGACCGGGACTAGCGGGGGGGCTTAGCACAGATACGCAGTATTTT
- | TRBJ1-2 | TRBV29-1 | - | CSVVGIYGYTF | TGCAGCGTTGTGGGGATCTATGGCTACACCTTC
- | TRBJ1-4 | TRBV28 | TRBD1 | CASSSRDRGPGEKLFF | TGTGCCAGCAGTTCCCGGGACAGGGGGCCGGGAGAAAAACTGTTTTTT
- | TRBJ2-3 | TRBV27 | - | CASRGAATDTQYF | TGTGCCAGCAGGGGGGCGGCCACAGATACGCAGTATTTT
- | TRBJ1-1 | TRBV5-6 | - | CASSFEGMNTEAFF | TGTGCCAGCAGCTTTGAGGGGATGAACACTGAAGCTTTCTTT
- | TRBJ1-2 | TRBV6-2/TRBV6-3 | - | CASSYDSGYGYTF | TGTGCCAGCAGTTACGACAGCGGATATGGCTACACCTTC
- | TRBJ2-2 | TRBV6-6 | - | CASSPQDTGELFF | TGTGCCAGCAGCCCACAGGACACCGGGGAGCTGTTTTTT
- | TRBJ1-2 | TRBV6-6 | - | CASSQLAGYTF | TGTGCCAGCAGTCAGCTCGCTGGCTACACCTTC
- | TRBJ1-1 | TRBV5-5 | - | CASSLSSSSRGSAEAFF | TGTGCCAGCAGCTTGAGTTCATCGAGCAGGGGTTCGGCTGAAGCTTTCTTT
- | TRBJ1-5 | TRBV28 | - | CASSSGLSGPQHF | TGTGCCAGCAGTTCAGGGTTATCGGGGCCCCAGCATTTT
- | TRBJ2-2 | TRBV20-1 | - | CSARSGGELFF | TGCAGTGCTAGATCCGGAGGGGAGCTGTTTTTT
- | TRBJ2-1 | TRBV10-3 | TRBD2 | CAIGQSPGLAMSEQFF | TGTGCCATCGGTCAATCTCCGGGACTAGCGATGTCTGAGCAGTTCTTC
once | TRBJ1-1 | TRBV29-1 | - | CSVERQMNTEAFF | TGCAGCGTTGAAAGACAGATGAACACTGAAGCTTTCTTT
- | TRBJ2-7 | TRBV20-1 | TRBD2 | CSAGLADEQYF | TGCAGTGCGGGACTAGCGGACGAGCAGTACTTC
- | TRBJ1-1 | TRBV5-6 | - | CASSFSGSVNTEAFF | TGTGCCAGCAGCTTTTCAGGGAGTGTGAACACTGAAGCTTTCTTT
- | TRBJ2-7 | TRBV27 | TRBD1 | CASSPPGGLGGEQYF | TGTGCCAGCAGTCCGCCAGGGGGTCTGGGCGGCGAGCAGTACTTC
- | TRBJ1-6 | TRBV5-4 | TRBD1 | CASSVDRVNSPLHF | TGTGCCAGCAGCGTGGACAGGGTTAATTCACCCCTCCACTTT
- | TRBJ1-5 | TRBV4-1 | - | CASSQGSTHSNQPQHF | TGCGCCAGCAGCCAAGGATCGACGCATAGCAATCAGCCCCAGCATTTT
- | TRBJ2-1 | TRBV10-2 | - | CASSESESVSYNEQFF | TGCGCCAGCAGTGAGTCGGAAAGCGTCTCCTACAATGAGCAGTTCTTC
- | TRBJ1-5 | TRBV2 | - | CASSRDTDGRPQHF | TGTGCCAGCAGCCGGGACACCGATGGTCGGCCCCAGCATTTT
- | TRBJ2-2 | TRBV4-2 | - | CASSQDSPFGLTGELFF | TGTGCCAGCAGCCAAGATTCCCCGTTCGGGTTGACCGGGGAGCTGTTTTTT
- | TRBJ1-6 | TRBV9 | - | CASSVDSGFSSPLHF | TGTGCCAGCAGCGTAGATTCTGGGTTCAGTTCACCCCTCCACTTT
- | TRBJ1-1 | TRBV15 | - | CATSRERGRTEAFF | TGTGCCACCAGCAGAGAGAGGGGTAGAACTGAAGCTTTCTTT
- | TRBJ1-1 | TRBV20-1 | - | CSVQTNTEAFF | TGCAGTGTGCAAACGAACACTGAAGCTTTCTTT
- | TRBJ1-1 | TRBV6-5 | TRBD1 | CASRRTGSAEAFF | TGTGCCAGCAGGAGGACAGGGTCTGCTGAAGCTTTCTTT
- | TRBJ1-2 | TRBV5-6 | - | CASTPRLGGYTF | TGTGCCAGCACTCCCCGGCTCGGTGGCTACACCTTC
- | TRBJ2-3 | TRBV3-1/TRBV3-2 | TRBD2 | CASSPWGGAEEDTQYF | TGTGCCAGCAGCCCCTGGGGGGGAGCCGAAGAGGATACGCAGTATTTT